This TCR beta chain comes out of a study of T cell responses to AZD1222 COVID-19 vaccine. Across the study: Second-dose recipients at about 4 or about 12 weeks were treated as one pooled group. Broader study findings: Breadth and depth of Spike-specific TCRs rose after two AZD1222 doses.

With respect to this clone: Its specificity is unknown.

Sequencing used immunoSEQ multiplex PCR; TCRdb keeps in-frame clones, though not all of them. The sample yields approximately 130,000 clones, about 92% seen once. The germline V gene encodes CDR1 SNHLY and CDR2 FYNNEI. The CDR3 is 12 residues long. Trimming left V 0 bases short and J 10 bases short, with 8 bases between. This specimen consisted of peripheral blood, obtained on day 0 of AZD1222 vaccination. V gene TRBV2 combines with J gene TRBJ2-3, with D possibly being TRBD2 (6 bases). This receptor was taken from an adult in good health. The CDR3 DNA follows: TGTGCCAGCAGTGAAGCCCTAGCGTCGCAGTATTTT. Translated, it gives CASSEALASQYF.